This T cell receptor beta chain was obtained from a study of blood T cells in healthy people across ages. Trimming pared 0 bases from V and 2 bases from J, leaving 9 bases between. Germline V CDR1 and CDR2: SGHRS, YFSETQ. The CDR3 spans 15 residues. Study-level findings and limits: Per million T cells, TCR beta diversity dropped roughly linearly as age increased.

For this clonotype: Antigen specificity is unknown.

Combining a sample-barcoded 5' primer with a J-beta primer mix, a second PCR ran for about 7 to 11 cycles. In TCRdb, the 5' RACE reads were re-called with MiXCR into one record per CDR3 protein. This table holds around 970,000 distinct CDR3 sequences, 51% found once. Sample donors were healthy Caucasian individuals that came from Russia, aged roughly 6 to 95. Per-sample yields of isolated PBMCs were at least 6 million. The sequence came from a woman aged 60-75 years in good health. Sequenced input: blood. The rearrangement links TRBV5-1 to TRBJ2-1; D may be TRBD1 (6 bases). The CDR3 loop is CASSLEGEPYNEQFF. CDR3 sequence (DNA): TGCGCCAGCAGCTTGGAGGGGGAACCCTACAATGAGCAGTTCTTC.